The subject of this entry is one T cell receptor beta chain. What it binds is not known. This entry is derived from a study of CD8 T cells in Susac syndrome. Looking at the study overall: Each patient with Susac syndrome, at the time of blood draw, was therapy-naive, on corticosteroids, or on intravenous immunoglobulin alone. Findings of the study overall: Total CD8+ repertoires held some 15 Susac-specific public clones, while CD8+ TEMRA repertoires held a few.

Germline assignment: CDR1 SEHNR and CDR2 FQNEAQ (reference sequence). Trimming shortened V by 0 bases and J by 1 base, and 9 bases separated the two germline ends. This CDR3 spans 15 amino acids. RNA totalling about 0.5 to 1 ug underwent reverse transcription with random hexamers. MiXCR, applied by TCRdb to the immunoSEQ multiplex PCR reads, yields one record per CDR3 protein. In the table there are around 110,000 distinct CDR3 sequences, just under 95% of which are singletons. This TCR came from a human donor with Susac syndrome. The V gene is TRBV7-9, the J gene TRBJ1-1; D call uncertain. Sequenced material: CD8+ T cells from PBMCs. In DNA, the CDR3 is TGTGCCAGCAGCTTAGCGTATCGAGGGAACACTGAAGCTTTCTTT. This sequence encodes CASSLAYRGNTEAFF. The variable domain in full, with the rest retrieved from reference TRBV7-9 and TRBJ1-1, is DTGVSQNPRHKITKRGQNVTFRCDPISEHNRLYWYRQTLGQGPEFLTYFQNEAQLEKSRLLSDRFSAERPKGSFSTLEIQRTEQGDSAMYLCASSLAYRGNTEAFFGQGTRLTVV.